This is a list of T cell receptor beta chains from one sample in a study of Tregs in tolerant kidney transplant recipients. These receptors are not linked to any known antigen. Profiled with immunoSEQ multiplex PCR; TCRdb holds only in-frame clones, not every one. Of about 44,000 clones listed, about 95% were seen once; the top ten hold 0.3% to 0.4%. The sample comprised Tregs from blood cultured with allogeneic cells. Source of these receptors: a human donor in good health. Both conserved end residues are part of each CDR3. The order of the fields is CDR3 DNA, CDR3 protein, D gene, clone size, J gene, V gene. The D gene is left open where the match is weak. Clone size is shown for a subset of rows, as once, few, many or a class of expanded clone.

CDR3 DNA: TGTGCCAGCAGCCCGCAAAACTATGGCTACACCTTC; CDR3 protein: CASSPQNYGYTF; D gene: .; clone size: .; J gene: TRBJ1-2; V gene: TRBV5-4
CDR3 DNA: TGTGCCAGCAGCTTGGGGGGGATCTTCTTCTACAATGAGCAGTTCTTC; CDR3 protein: CASSLGGIFFYNEQFF; D gene: .; clone size: .; J gene: TRBJ2-1; V gene: TRBV5-4
CDR3 DNA: TGCGCCAGCAGCTTGGTTGGCAATCAGCCCCAGCATTTT; CDR3 protein: CASSLVGNQPQHF; D gene: .; clone size: .; J gene: TRBJ1-5; V gene: TRBV5-1
CDR3 DNA: TGTGCCACCAGCGTTCCGGGGGGGTCCCAGCATTTT; CDR3 protein: CATSVPGGSQHF; D gene: .; clone size: .; J gene: TRBJ1-5; V gene: TRBV15
CDR3 DNA: TGTGCCAGCTCACCACCGGAAGAGACCCAGTACTTC; CDR3 protein: CASSPPEETQYF; D gene: .; clone size: .; J gene: TRBJ2-5; V gene: TRBV18
CDR3 DNA: TGTGCCAGCAGCATGACTAGCGGGAGGTACAATGAGCAGTTCTTC; CDR3 protein: CASSMTSGRYNEQFF; D gene: TRBD2; clone size: once; J gene: TRBJ2-1; V gene: TRBV6-4
CDR3 DNA: TGTGCCAGCAGCCCGCTTCCGGGGCACAATGAGCAGTTCTTC; CDR3 protein: CASSPLPGHNEQFF; D gene: .; clone size: once; J gene: TRBJ2-1; V gene: TRBV5-4
CDR3 DNA: TGTGCCAGTAGTCAGGGAACCTATGGCTACACCTTC; CDR3 protein: CASSQGTYGYTF; D gene: .; clone size: once; J gene: TRBJ1-2; V gene: TRBV19
CDR3 DNA: TGTGCCAGCAGCTCCAAGCCTTTCGGGGACAGGGAGGACGAGCAGTACTTC; CDR3 protein: CASSSKPFGDREDEQYF; D gene: TRBD1; clone size: .; J gene: TRBJ2-7; V gene: TRBV7-9
CDR3 DNA: TGTGCCAGTAGTATAGATGGTAGGACCCTCTTGCGCACTGAAGCTTTCTTT; CDR3 protein: CASSIDGRTLLRTEAFF; D gene: .; clone size: .; J gene: TRBJ1-1; V gene: TRBV19
CDR3 DNA: TGTGCCAGCAGCCTCGGTTCAGCGAACACCGGGGAGCTGTTTTTT; CDR3 protein: CASSLGSANTGELFF; D gene: .; clone size: .; J gene: TRBJ2-2; V gene: TRBV7-8
CDR3 DNA: TGTGCCATCAGTGAGGGGAGCTACAATGAGCAGTTCTTC; CDR3 protein: CAISEGSYNEQFF; D gene: .; clone size: once; J gene: TRBJ2-1; V gene: TRBV10-3
CDR3 DNA: TGTGCCAGCAGTGCCCACACGGGCCGCACAGATACGCAGTATTTT; CDR3 protein: CASSAHTGRTDTQYF; D gene: .; clone size: .; J gene: TRBJ2-3; V gene: TRBV6-1
CDR3 DNA: TGTGCCAGCAGCTTGGAGGCAGGTCTCATCACAGACTATGGCTACACCTTC; CDR3 protein: CASSLEAGLITDYGYTF; D gene: .; clone size: .; J gene: TRBJ1-2; V gene: TRBV5-4
CDR3 DNA: TGTGCCAGCAGCCCCCGGGTGGGAGGGTTCCCCGGGGAGCTGTTTTTT; CDR3 protein: CASSPRVGGFPGELFF; D gene: TRBD2; clone size: .; J gene: TRBJ2-2; V gene: TRBV6-6
CDR3 DNA: TGTGCCTGGAGTGTGATGGGTTGGAACACTGAAGCTTTCTTT; CDR3 protein: CAWSVMGWNTEAFF; D gene: .; clone size: .; J gene: TRBJ1-1; V gene: TRBV30
CDR3 DNA: TGTGCCAGCAGTGCGGTGACCTCTCGCACAGATACGCAGTATTTT; CDR3 protein: CASSAVTSRTDTQYF; D gene: .; clone size: .; J gene: TRBJ2-3; V gene: TRBV2
CDR3 DNA: TGTGCCAGCAGCCTTACAGACAGGGGACCCTACGAGCAGTACTTC; CDR3 protein: CASSLTDRGPYEQYF; D gene: TRBD1; clone size: .; J gene: TRBJ2-7; V gene: TRBV11-2
CDR3 DNA: TGTGCCAGCAGCCCCGCGATAGAGAACTATGGCTACACCTTC; CDR3 protein: CASSPAIENYGYTF; D gene: .; clone size: .; J gene: TRBJ1-2; V gene: TRBV9
CDR3 DNA: TGTGCCAGCAGCTTAGTCTCGCTCCAAGAGACCCAGTACTTC; CDR3 protein: CASSLVSLQETQYF; D gene: .; clone size: .; J gene: TRBJ2-5; V gene: TRBV7-9
CDR3 DNA: TGTGCCAGCAGCGTAGCGGGGCCTAGCACAGATACGCAGTATTTT; CDR3 protein: CASSVAGPSTDTQYF; D gene: .; clone size: once; J gene: TRBJ2-3; V gene: TRBV9
CDR3 DNA: TGTGCCAGCAGCTTGGCCGGCGCGGGGCCCCTCTACGAGCAGTACTTC; CDR3 protein: CASSLAGAGPLYEQYF; D gene: .; clone size: .; J gene: TRBJ2-7; V gene: TRBV5-6
CDR3 DNA: TGCGCCAGCAGCTCCCACTTGGGAGGTGAAGCTTTCTTT; CDR3 protein: CASSSHLGGEAFF; D gene: .; clone size: few; J gene: TRBJ1-1; V gene: TRBV5-1
CDR3 DNA: TGTGCCAGCAGCTTACTCGGACAGGCCTACGAGCAGTACTTC; CDR3 protein: CASSLLGQAYEQYF; D gene: TRBD1; clone size: once; J gene: TRBJ2-7; V gene: TRBV7-6
CDR3 DNA: TGTGCCAGCAGTTTCGGAGGAGGGGGGTACAATGAGCAGTTCTTC; CDR3 protein: CASSFGGGGYNEQFF; D gene: .; clone size: .; J gene: TRBJ2-1; V gene: TRBV6-5
CDR3 DNA: TGTGCCAGCAGTGCCCTCGGGACAGCCTACGAGCAGTACTTC; CDR3 protein: CASSALGTAYEQYF; D gene: TRBD1; clone size: .; J gene: TRBJ2-7; V gene: TRBV6-1
CDR3 DNA: TGTGCCAGCAGCAAGGGGACAGGGTACACTGAAGCTTTCTTT; CDR3 protein: CASSKGTGYTEAFF; D gene: TRBD1; clone size: .; J gene: TRBJ1-1; V gene: TRBV5-4
CDR3 DNA: TGTGCCAGCAGCTTAGATTCTTCCAGGGTCGGGACCATATATTTT; CDR3 protein: CASSLDSSRVGTIYF; D gene: .; clone size: .; J gene: TRBJ1-3; V gene: TRBV7-2
CDR3 DNA: TGTGCCAGCAGCGGGGGACAGGGTTTGTTCACCGGGGAGCTGTTTTTT; CDR3 protein: CASSGGQGLFTGELFF; D gene: TRBD1; clone size: .; J gene: TRBJ2-2; V gene: TRBV9
CDR3 DNA: TGCGCCAGCAGCCCAGGCGGCTCTGGAAACACCATATATTTT; CDR3 protein: CASSPGGSGNTIYF; D gene: .; clone size: .; J gene: TRBJ1-3; V gene: TRBV5-1
CDR3 DNA: TGTGCCAGCAGCACGCAATCCGGGACAGGCTATGGCTACACCTTC; CDR3 protein: CASSTQSGTGYGYTF; D gene: TRBD1; clone size: .; J gene: TRBJ1-2; V gene: TRBV7-2
CDR3 DNA: TGCGCCAGCAGCTTGAACCGGGGAAAGGGGAATGAAAAACTGTTTTTT; CDR3 protein: CASSLNRGKGNEKLFF; D gene: .; clone size: .; J gene: TRBJ1-4; V gene: TRBV5-1
CDR3 DNA: TGTGCCAGCAGCCCCCGCGGGGTCCTTGGGGAGACCCAGTACTTC; CDR3 protein: CASSPRGVLGETQYF; D gene: .; clone size: .; J gene: TRBJ2-5; V gene: TRBV7-9
CDR3 DNA: TGCGCCAGCAGTGAAGATCTACGCACAGATACGCAGTATTTT; CDR3 protein: CASSEDLRTDTQYF; D gene: .; clone size: .; J gene: TRBJ2-3; V gene: TRBV10-1
CDR3 DNA: TGTGCCAGTAGTATAATTCTAGCTTCCTACGAGCAGTACTTC; CDR3 protein: CASSIILASYEQYF; D gene: .; clone size: .; J gene: TRBJ2-7; V gene: TRBV19
CDR3 DNA: TGCGCCAGCAGCTTGGGTCTAGCGGGAGGGCAAAACATTCAGTACTTC; CDR3 protein: CASSLGLAGGQNIQYF; D gene: TRBD2; clone size: .; J gene: TRBJ2-4; V gene: TRBV5-1
CDR3 DNA: TGCGCCAGCAGCTCCAGGGGGCCCGCTTCCTACGAGCAGTACTTC; CDR3 protein: CASSSRGPASYEQYF; D gene: TRBD1; clone size: once; J gene: TRBJ2-7; V gene: TRBV5-1